This record covers a single TCR beta chain. Random hexamers served to reverse transcribe roughly 0.45 to 1 ug RNA. Amplification of TCR beta CDR3 by immunoSEQ multiplex PCR spanned 54 Vbeta and 13 Jbeta. MiXCR was run by TCRdb on the immunoSEQ multiplex PCR reads, yielding one entry per CDR3 protein. Of 150,000 to 160,000 distinct CDR3 sequences listed, about 94% are singletons. The study sequenced TCR beta in blood CD8+ and CD4+ T cells. Stable or active relapsing-remitting multiple sclerosis, untreated and meeting revised McDonald criteria, defined the controls. The CD8+ and CD4+ T cells were negatively isolated, with the TEMRA cells enriched by FACS. This sample is part of a study of CD8 T cells in Susac syndrome. This receptor was identified in a human donor with multiple sclerosis. Sequenced material: CD8+ T cells from PBMCs.

DNA for the CDR3: TGTGCCAGCATCAAGGGGAGTTTAGGAAACACCATATATTTT. Translating it yields CASIKGSLGNTIYF. The gene calls are TRBV6-1 and TRBJ1-3, with a tentative D call TRBD1 (5 bases). The CDR3 spans 14 residues. CDR1 and CDR2 from the germline V gene are MNHNS and SASEGT. V gave up 7 bases and J gave up 4 bases, with 14 bases separating them.